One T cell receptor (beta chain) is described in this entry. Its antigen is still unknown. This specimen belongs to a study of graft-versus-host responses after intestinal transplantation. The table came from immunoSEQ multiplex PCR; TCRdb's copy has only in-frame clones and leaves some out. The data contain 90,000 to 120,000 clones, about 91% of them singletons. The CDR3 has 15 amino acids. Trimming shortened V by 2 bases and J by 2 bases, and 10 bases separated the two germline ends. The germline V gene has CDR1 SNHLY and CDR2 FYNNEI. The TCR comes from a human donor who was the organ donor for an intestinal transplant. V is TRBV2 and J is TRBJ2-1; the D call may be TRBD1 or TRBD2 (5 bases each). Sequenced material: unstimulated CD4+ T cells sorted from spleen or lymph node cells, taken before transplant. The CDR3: CASSESGRAYNEQFF. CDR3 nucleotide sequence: TGTGCCAGCAGTGAATCAGGGCGGGCCTACAATGAGCAGTTCTTC.